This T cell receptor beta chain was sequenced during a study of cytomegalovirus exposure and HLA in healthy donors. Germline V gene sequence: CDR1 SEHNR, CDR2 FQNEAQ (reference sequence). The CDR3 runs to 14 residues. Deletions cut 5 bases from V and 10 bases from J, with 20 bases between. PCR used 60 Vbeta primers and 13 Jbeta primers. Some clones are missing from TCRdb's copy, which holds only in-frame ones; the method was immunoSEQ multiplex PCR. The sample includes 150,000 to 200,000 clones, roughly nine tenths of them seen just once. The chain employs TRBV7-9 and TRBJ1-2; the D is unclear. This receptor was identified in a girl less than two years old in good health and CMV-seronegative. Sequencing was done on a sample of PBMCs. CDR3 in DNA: TGTGCCAGCAGCAGATCATCACAGCATGAAGTCTACACCTTC. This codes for CASSRSSQHEVYTF. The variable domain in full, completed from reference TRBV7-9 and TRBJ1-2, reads DTGVSQNPRHKITKRGQNVTFRCDPISEHNRLYWYRQTLGQGPEFLTYFQNEAQLEKSRLLSDRFSAERPKGSFSTLEIQRTEQGDSAMYLCASSRSSQHEVYTFGSGTRLTVV.